This T cell receptor (beta chain) was sequenced for a study of early T cells in non-severe SARS-CoV-2 infection. Study-level information: Sequencing input comprised bulk RNA from unsorted whole blood; chain pairing was not available.

Germline-derived CDR1 and CDR2 are MNHNS and SASEGT. V lost 7 bases, J lost 6 bases, and 6 bases stayed unmatched. The CDR3 runs to 14 residues. There are many counts of this clonotype. What it binds is unknown. Attachment of unique molecular identifiers was made to individual cDNA molecules. In TCRdb, the 5' RACE reads were re-called with MiXCR into one record per CDR3 protein. The table has some 44,000 distinct CDR3 sequences, approximately 5.9% seen once. Broader study findings: VDJdb matches were skewed toward anti-spike CD8 T cell responses.

J is TRBJ1-2 and V is TRBV6-1; 12 nucleotides line up with TRBD1. The source was whole blood, collected at baseline. The origin of this receptor is an adult who was a healthcare worker with PCR-confirmed SARS-CoV-2 infection or an uninfected control (not recorded which). For the CDR3, the DNA is TGTGCCAGCACCGGGGACAGGGGGCGGGATGGCTACACCTTC. It is translated as CASTGDRGRDGYTF.